The T cell receptor beta chain described here comes from a study of identical twins. Germline V gene lookup returns CDR1 DFQATT and CDR2 SNEGSKA (reference sequence). J was trimmed by 2 bases and V by 6 bases; bases with no gene match: 5. This CDR3 region has 14 residues. TCRdb called the 5' RACE reads again in MiXCR, with one record for every CDR3 protein. The sample lists around 370,000 distinct CDR3 sequences, roughly 9% seen once, with 8% to 9.5% in the top ten. No donor was unhealthy or non-Caucasian. The sequence was collected from a woman in her fifties or sixties in good health. The sequenced sample consisted of naive T cells sorted from blood. The rearrangement joins TRBV20-1 to TRBJ2-3; 10 nucleotides match TRBD1. The CDR3 sequence is CSARGTGVTDTQYF. CDR3 bases: TGCAGTGCGAGGGGGACAGGGGTCACAGATACGCAGTATTTT.